The next 17 T cell receptor beta chains were all read from a single sample in a study of control samples from healthy donors and cancer patients. TCRdb's table, derived via immunoSEQ multiplex PCR, lists solely in-frame clones and lacks some. The table shows about 89,000 clones, with approximately 86% occurring only once. The sample consisted of blood. These receptors all come from a man younger than 45 in good health.

The V gene is TRBV10-3, the J gene TRBJ2-1; 7 bases line up with TRBD2. Germline values: CDR1 ENHRY, CDR2 SYGVKD. J was trimmed by 2 bases and V by 0 bases; bases with no gene match: 4. This CDR3 is 16 amino acids long. The CDR3 sequence is CAISESRRGTYNEQFF. The CDR3 DNA follows: TGTGCCATCAGTGAGTCGAGGCGGGGGACCTACAATGAGCAGTTCTTC.

This clone came up once. V gene TRBV18 combines with J gene TRBJ1-2; D is uncertain. Germline V gene lookup returns CDR1 KGHSH and CDR2 LQKENI. Trimming took 0 bases from V and 3 from J, leaving 11 bases between them. CDR3 length equals 15 residues. CDR3 nucleotide sequence: TGTGCCAGCTCACCACCGTGGGAATTGGACTATGGCTACACCTTC. Protein sequence: CASSPPWELDYGYTF.

The chain is built from TRBV28 and TRBJ1-2, with 9 bases lining up with TRBD1. J gave up 8 bases and V 4 bases, and 11 bases lay outside the gene matches. This CDR3 is built from 15 residues. Germline assignment: CDR1 MDHEN and CDR2 SYDVKM. The CDR3 sequence is CASSSSGQGLFGYTF. The CDR3 DNA is TGTGCCAGCAGTTCCTCCGGACAGGGGTTGTTCGGCTACACCTTC.

J is TRBJ2-1 and V is TRBV27; tentatively, D is TRBD2 (7 bases). The CDR3 extends over 14 amino acids. Germline CDR1 is MNHEY and CDR2 is SMNVEV (reference sequence). Trimming left V 10 bases short and J 8 bases short, with 21 bases between. CDR3 coding DNA: TGTGCCACCTTACCCGGGGGGCCCGGGTATGAGCAGTTCTTC. Translation gives CATLPGGPGYEQFF.

V gene TRBV24-1 combines with J gene TRBJ2-3; possibly TRBD1 for D (6 bases). Trimming left V 1 base short and J 7 bases short, with 14 bases between. Germline CDR1 KGHDR, CDR2 SFDVKD. There are 15 residues in the CDR3. The CDR3: CATSDLGQGHHTQYF. CDR3 in DNA: TGTGCCACCAGTGATTTAGGGCAGGGGCATCATACGCAGTATTTT.

This clone was seen only once. J is TRBJ2-1 and V is TRBV11-2; TRBD2 might be the D (6 bases). The CDR3 sequence is 12 residues long. Trimming shortened V by 5 bases and J by 7 bases, and 9 bases separated the two germline ends. From germline, CDR1 is SGHAT and CDR2 FQNNGV. The CDR3 reads CASSPTRNEQFF. The CDR3 DNA sequence: TGTGCCAGCAGCCCGACTAGAAATGAGCAGTTCTTC.

The chain employs TRBV11-1 and TRBJ2-2; TRBD1 aligns across 11 bases. Trimming removed 5 bases from V and 4 bases from J; junction bases left unmatched: 6. The CDR3 has 16 residues. Looked up from germline, CDR1 is SGHAT and CDR2 is FQDESV (reference sequence). Here the CDR3 DNA reads TGTGCCAGCAGCCCTTGGACAGGGGGCGTCACCGGGGAGCTGTTTTTT. As protein: CASSPWTGGVTGELFF.

In this sample, this clone turned up once. The chain is built from TRBV12-3 or TRBV12-4 and TRBJ1-2; D uncertain. Trimming shortened V by 5 bases and J by 8 bases, and 15 bases separated the two germline ends. CDR3 length equals 13 residues. The CDR3, as DNA: TGTGCCAGCAGTCCCATCTTTTCCGGGGGCTACACCTTC. Its translation is CASSPIFSGGYTF.

The V gene is TRBV7-9, the J gene TRBJ1-3; possible D gene TRBD1, 5 bases. Trimming cost V 5 bases and J 3 bases, with 11 bases left between them. Germline V lookup: CDR1 SEHNR, CDR2 FQNEAQ (reference sequence). The CDR3 is 14 amino acids. CDR3 in DNA: TGTGCCAGCAGCCCCCAGACAGTTGGAAACACCATATATTTT. Its translation: CASSPQTVGNTIYF.

V gene TRBV4-2 combines with J gene TRBJ2-3, with D maybe TRBD1 (6 bases). Germline loops: CDR1 LGHNA, CDR2 YNFKEQ. CDR3 length equals 16 residues. V lost 1 base and J 1 base, leaving 12 bases between the germline ends. The CDR3 loop is CASSQVLGARTDTQYF. CDR3 in DNA: TGTGCCAGCAGCCAAGTACTGGGGGCCCGCACAGATACGCAGTATTTT.

V is TRBV6-2 or TRBV6-3 and J is TRBJ2-5; D call uncertain. Deletions cut 4 bases from V and 5 bases from J, with 5 bases between. Germline V lookup: CDR1 MNHEY, CDR2 SVGEGT. The CDR3 runs 11 residues. The CDR3 nucleotides are TGTGCCAGCAGTTCCCAGGAGACCCAGTACTTC. It encodes CASSSQETQYF.

This clone was recorded only once. The V gene is TRBV29-1, the J gene TRBJ1-2; D is possibly TRBD1 (6 bases). V was clipped by 3 bases and J by 0 bases, with 11 bases between them. The CDR3 is made up of 14 amino acids. Germline assignment: CDR1 SQVTM and CDR2 ANQGSEA. CDR3 coding DNA: TGCAGCGTTGATGGGTCAGGGGCTAACTATGGCTACACCTTC. It translates to CSVDGSGANYGYTF.

The V and J genes are TRBV24-1 and TRBJ1-1; tentatively, D is TRBD1 (5 bases). The CDR3 consists of 13 residues. V lost 3 bases, J lost 6 bases, and 10 bases lay in between. CDR1 and CDR2 (germline): KGHDR, SFDVKD. This CDR3 reads CATSDPGRPEAFF. The CDR3 nucleotides are TGTGCCACCAGTGATCCGGGACGTCCTGAAGCTTTCTTT.

This clone was detected only a few times. This rearrangement joins TRBV4-1 to TRBJ1-3, with D unclear. The CDR3 has 16 residues. Per the germline V gene, CDR1 is MGHRA and CDR2 is YSYEKL. Trimming took off 0 bases at V and 0 bases at J, with 9 bases between the two ends. The CDR3 region has the DNA TGCGCCAGCAGCCAAGATCGGCAGAGCTCTGGAAACACCATATATTTT. As protein: CASSQDRQSSGNTIYF.

J is TRBJ2-5 and V is TRBV6-5, with TRBD1 matching over 7 bases. The V segment lost 6 bases and the J segment 4 bases; nucleotides outside the gene matches: 11. The CDR3 is 15 residues long. The germline gives CDR1 MNHEY, CDR2 SVGAGI. Written as DNA, the CDR3 is TGTGCCAGCAGGAGGCACGAGACAGGGAGAGAGACCCAGTACTTC. This sequence encodes CASRRHETGRETQYF.

The V call is TRBV9, the J call TRBJ2-1, with D maybe TRBD1 (6 bases). CDR1 is SGDLS, CDR2 YYNGEE, per germline. Trimming pared 4 bases from V and 0 bases from J, leaving 14 bases between. There are 16 residues in the CDR3. The CDR3 sequence: CASSPRQDPSYNEQFF. The CDR3 nucleotides read TGTGCCAGCAGCCCAAGACAGGATCCCTCCTACAATGAGCAGTTCTTC.

This clone was recorded only once. This CDR3 reads CASRRQGKGNTGELFF. CDR3 sequence (DNA): TGTGCCAGCAGAAGGCAGGGGAAAGGGAACACCGGGGAGCTGTTTTTT. This rearrangement joins TRBV21-1 to TRBJ2-2; the table names TRBD1, a call not compared with the DNA. TRBV21-1 represents a pseudogene. This CDR3 region has 16 residues.